These 11 T cell receptor beta chains originate from one sample sequenced in a study of blood T cell repertoires in COVID-19. Method: immunoSEQ multiplex PCR; TCRdb's copy keeps in-frame clones and lacks some. Found here are roughly 100,000 clones, 84% of them singletons; the top ten hold less than 5%. The sequencing input was peripheral blood. The receptors shown here come from a human donor in a cohort sampled during active COVID-19.

The chain links TRBV24-1 to TRBJ2-3, with TRBD2 matching over 15 bases. Trimming cost V 5 bases and J 5 bases; bases outside gene matches: 13. CDR1 is KGHDR and CDR2 is SFDVKD in the germline V gene. CDR3 length: 19 residues. CDR3 sequence reads: CATSAQIGTSGGWGDTQYF. For the CDR3, the DNA is TGTGCCACCAGTGCTCAGATCGGGACTAGCGGGGGGTGGGGAGATACGCAGTATTTT.

The chain links TRBV4-2 to TRBJ1-5, with 11 positions matching TRBD1. Germline CDR1 reads LGHNA; CDR2 reads YNFKEQ. This CDR3 is 18 amino acids long. The trim removed 1 base at V and 6 bases at J, leaving 11 bases unmatched. CDR3 coding DNA: TGTGCCAGCAGCCAAGGGTCTACGGGACAGGGGGTCTTTCAGCCCCAGCATTTT. Its protein product is CASSQGSTGQGVFQPQHF.

This chain connects TRBV5-1 to TRBJ2-3; 9 bases are shared with TRBD2. The V gene's germline CDR1 is SGHRS and CDR2 YFSETQ. V lost 4 bases to trimming and J lost 4 bases; unmatched junction nucleotides: 13. The CDR3 contains 17 residues. CDR3 protein: CASSPPLVAGAADTQYF. The CDR3 nucleotides are TGCGCCAGCAGCCCGCCCCTGGTAGCGGGGGCTGCAGATACGCAGTATTTT.

The V call is TRBV7-2, the J call TRBJ2-1; 8 nucleotides agree with TRBD2. This CDR3 contains 15 residues. Trimming removed 5 bases from V and 10 bases from J; junction bases left unmatched: 13. In germline, CDR1 is SGHTA, CDR2 FQGNSA. The chain's CDR3 is CASSRGGAFLGEQFF. As DNA, the CDR3 is TGTGCCAGCAGCCGGGGGGGCGCATTCTTAGGAGAGCAGTTCTTC.

This chain links TRBV9 with TRBJ1-1; 9 bases align to TRBD1. The CDR3 sequence is 13 residues long. V was pared by 3 bases and J by 5 bases, with 2 bases of the junction left unmatched. The germline V gene has CDR1 SGDLS and CDR2 YYNGEE. This CDR3 is CASSGGQGTEAFF. The CDR3 DNA follows: TGTGCCAGCAGCGGCGGACAGGGGACTGAAGCTTTCTTT.

This clone was seen a handful of times. This sequence joins TRBV2 and TRBJ2-7, with 8 bases identical to TRBD1. CDR3 length: 14 residues. CDR1 is SNHLY, CDR2 FYNNEI, per germline. Trimming at V came to 6 bases and at J to 6 bases, leaving 10 bases not matched to a gene. The CDR3 spells CASRPRGLLGEQYF. DNA of the CDR3: TGTGCCAGCAGACCCAGGGGGCTCCTCGGCGAGCAGTACTTC. Complete variable domain (other parts from reference TRBV2 and TRBJ2-7): EPEVTQTPSHQVTQMGQEVILRCVPISNHLYFYWYRQILGQKVEFLVSFYNNEISEKSEIFDDQFSVERPDGSNFTLKIRSTKLEDSAMYFCASRPRGLLGEQYFGPGTRLTVT.

The V gene is TRBV2, the J gene TRBJ2-2; possible D gene TRBD1, 6 bases. Per the germline V gene, CDR1 is SNHLY and CDR2 is FYNNEI. The CDR3 is 15 amino acids. The germline V and J ends were trimmed by 5 bases and 1 base, with 11 bases remaining between them. CDR3 region: CASSYQTGNTGELFF. The CDR3 DNA sequence: TGTGCCAGCAGTTATCAGACAGGGAACACCGGGGAGCTGTTTTTT.

CDR3 in DNA: TGCGCCAGCAGCTTCGCCCCCTCGGAGACGCAGTATTTT. Its protein product is CASSFAPSETQYF. The chain employs TRBV5-1 and TRBJ2-3; D remains unclear. CDR1 and CDR2 (germline): SGHRS, YFSETQ. The CDR3 runs to 13 residues. V lost 2 bases and J 9 bases, leaving 13 bases between the germline ends.

This chain uses TRBV6-2 or TRBV6-3 with TRBJ2-5, with TRBD2 matching 7 bases. Germline CDR1 is MNHEY and CDR2 is SVGEGT. Trimming cost V 4 bases and J 4 bases; bases outside gene matches: 12. The CDR3 sequence is 16 residues long. The CDR3 region has the DNA TGTGCCAGCAGTTTGGGGGGGTTCGGAGTAAGAGAGACCCAGTACTTC. It is translated as CASSLGGFGVRETQYF.

This sequence joins TRBV6-5 and TRBJ2-1; 9 bases map to TRBD1. Looked up from germline, CDR1 is MNHEY and CDR2 is SVGAGI. The V and J ends lost 10 bases and 8 bases, in that order; junction bases with no gene match: 9. This CDR3 spans 13 amino acids. The DNA of the CDR3 is TGTGCCACAACGGGGGACAGGGCCCATGAGCAGTTCTTC. Its protein product is CATTGDRAHEQFF.

The chain has TRBV19 and TRBJ1-1; 8 bases are a match to TRBD1. Germline CDR1 reads LNHDA; CDR2 reads SQIVND (reference sequence). The J segment lost 2 bases and the V segment lost 7 bases, leaving 15 bases of the junction unmatched. The CDR3 loop spans 17 amino acids. The CDR3 DNA follows: TGTGCCAGTACTTCGATGAGGACAGGGAAAGCAAACACTGAAGCTTTCTTT. It encodes CASTSMRTGKANTEAFF. Looking up the rest from reference TRBV19 and TRBJ1-1 gives the full variable domain: DGGITQSPKYLFRKEGQNVTLSCEQNLNHDAMYWYRQDPGQGLRLIYYSQIVNDFQKGDIAEGYSVSREKKESFPLTVTSAQKNPTAFYLCASTSMRTGKANTEAFFGQGTRLTVV.